The 25 T cell receptor beta chains presented below share a single source sample, sequenced in a study of shared clonotypes between healthy human individuals. Using immunoSEQ multiplex PCR, the repertoire was profiled, and TCRdb retains in-frame clones only, with some absent. The sample holds fewer than 100,000 clones; roughly 69% are singletons and the top ten take 35% to 55%. Source material: memory CD8+ T cells sorted from blood. Subset in this sample: CD45RO+ cells pooled with CCR7-negative TemRA cells. The receptor source for this set is a man between 25 and 39 years old in good health.

The chain joins TRBV29-1 to TRBJ2-3; TRBD1 or TRBD2 may be the D gene (5 bases each). Germline V gene sequence: CDR1 SQVTM, CDR2 ANQGSEA. CDR3 length: 15 amino acids. Deletions cut 4 bases from V and 4 bases from J, with 18 bases between. The CDR3 sequence: CSVVRTLGSADTQYF. For the CDR3, the DNA is TGCAGCGTTGTCCGGACACTGGGTAGCGCAGATACGCAGTATTTT.

This chain joins TRBV27 and TRBJ2-7; a possible D gene is TRBD2 (5 bases). The ends were cut back, 8 bases at V and 7 bases at J, with 27 bases in the middle. The CDR3 runs 16 residues. Germline values: CDR1 MNHEY, CDR2 SMNVEV (reference sequence). The CDR3 sequence: CASPDVRRWASGEQYF. CDR3 sequence (DNA): TGTGCCAGCCCAGACGTGCGGCGGTGGGCCTCGGGGGAGCAGTACTTC.

This clone appeared many times. This chain connects TRBV28 to TRBJ2-7; 7 bases align to TRBD2. The germline V gene encodes CDR1 MDHEN and CDR2 SYDVKM. Losses at the gene ends were 2 bases for V and 1 base for J; bases not matched to a gene: 8. The CDR3 covers 16 residues. The CDR3 coding sequence is TGTGCCAGCAGTTTACTCAGCGGGGCACGGTCCTACGAGCAGTACTTC. Protein sequence: CASSLLSGARSYEQYF.

The rearrangement uses TRBV10-1 and TRBJ2-7; D tentatively reads TRBD1 or TRBD2 (5 bases each). The CDR3 is 15 amino acids. Germline V CDR1 and CDR2: WNHNN, SYGVQD (reference sequence). V was pared by 3 bases and J by 3 bases, with 15 bases between. The CDR3 DNA is TGCGCCAGCAGTGACTCGGGACGGTCATTCTACGAGCAGTACTTC. This gives the protein CASSDSGRSFYEQYF.

This sequence joins TRBV4-1 and TRBJ2-3; TRBD2 is a possible D gene (7 bases). CDR3 length: 15 residues. The V and J ends lost 0 bases and 6 bases respectively, with 13 bases between them. Germline lookup yields CDR1 MGHRA and CDR2 YSYEKL. The CDR3 DNA sequence: TGCGCCAGCAGCCAAGACCCCAAGGGGGGGGATACGCAGTATTTT. It codes for CASSQDPKGGDTQYF.

In this sample, this clone turned up a few times. The chain combines TRBV7-2 with TRBJ1-2, with 8 bases lining up with TRBD1. The CDR3 spans 14 residues. Losses at the gene ends were 3 bases for V and 8 bases for J; bases not matched to a gene: 8. Germline V gene data show CDR1 as SGHTA and CDR2 as FQGNSA. Written as DNA, the CDR3 is TGTGCCAGCAGCTTTCAGGGGGCGGTGAGCGGCTACACCTTC. This encodes CASSFQGAVSGYTF.

This clone was observed once. The gene calls are TRBV19 and TRBJ2-1; 14 nucleotides line up with TRBD2. The CDR3 is 19 amino acids. The germline gives CDR1 LNHDA, CDR2 SQIVND (reference sequence). The V and J ends lost 8 bases and 5 bases, in that order; junction bases with no gene match: 17. The CDR3 bases are TGTGCCAGTTCCCCCCCAGCCGGGACTAGCGGGAGTAAGGACAATGAGCAGTTCTTC. This encodes CASSPPAGTSGSKDNEQFF.

The V and J genes are TRBV7-6 and TRBJ2-7; no reliable D call. V gave up 2 bases and J gave up 1 base, with 15 bases separating them. This CDR3 has 16 residues. Germline V gives CDR1 SGHVS, CDR2 FNYEAQ. In nucleotides, the CDR3 is TGTGCCAGCAGCTTAAGACGCGGTAGCTCTTCCTACGAGCAGTACTTC. It codes for CASSLRRGSSSYEQYF.

This chain connects TRBV28 to TRBJ2-7, with D tentatively TRBD1 or TRBD2 (5 bases each). The CDR3 sequence is 15 residues long. The V and J ends lost 6 bases and 0 bases respectively, with 15 bases between them. CDR1 and CDR2 from the germline V gene are MDHEN and SYDVKM. For the CDR3, the DNA is TGTGCCAGCAGGCTTTCTAAGGGACGCTCCTACGAGCAGTACTTC. Amino acid sequence: CASRLSKGRSYEQYF.

V and J are TRBV28 and TRBJ2-3; no clear D gene. The CDR3 is made up of 13 amino acids. Trimming shortened V by 6 bases and J by 0 bases, and 7 bases separated the two germline ends. The germline V gene has CDR1 MDHEN and CDR2 SYDVKM. As DNA, the CDR3 is TGTGCCAGCAGAACACCCAGCACAGATACGCAGTATTTT. This encodes CASRTPSTDTQYF. The complete variable domain, with remaining parts taken from reference TRBV28 and TRBJ2-3, reads DVKVTQSSRYLVKRTGEKVFLECVQDMDHENMFWYRQDPGLGLRLIYFSYDVKMKEKGDIPEGYSVSREKKERFSLILESASTNQTSMYLCASRTPSTDTQYFGPGTRLTVL.

This clone was seen more than once but under ten times. J is TRBJ2-1 and V is TRBV29-1; D is possibly TRBD1 or TRBD2 (5 bases each). The CDR3 has 13 amino acids. V lost 1 base, J lost 11 bases, and 15 bases lay in between. Germline V gene lookup returns CDR1 SQVTM and CDR2 ANQGSEA. The CDR3 loop reads CSVEVEAGTQQFF. The CDR3 DNA sequence: TGCAGCGTTGAAGTCGAGGCCGGGACCCAGCAGTTCTTC.

This chain connects TRBV18 to TRBJ2-7, with 7 bases lining up with TRBD1. CDR3 size: 15 residues. Germline lookup yields CDR1 KGHSH and CDR2 LQKENI. The junction had 8 bases not matched to a gene; V was cut back by 3 bases and J by 3 bases. CDR3 protein: CASSPTMAGGYEQYF. The CDR3 DNA reads TGTGCCAGCTCACCGACCATGGCAGGGGGCTACGAGCAGTACTTC.

V gene TRBV7-8 combines with J gene TRBJ1-4, with D unresolved. The CDR3 consists of 14 residues. CDR1 is SGHVS and CDR2 is FQNEAQ in the germline V gene. V lost 3 bases to trimming and J lost 7 bases, with 12 bases between them. The DNA for the CDR3 is TGTGCCAGCAGCTTCCGCTGGACGGGTGAAAAACTGTTTTTT. Its translation is CASSFRWTGEKLFF. Full variable domain (remainder filled in from reference TRBV7-8 and TRBJ1-4): GAGVSQSPRYKVAKRGQDVALRCDPISGHVSLFWYQQALGQGPEFLTYFQNEAQLDKSGLPSDRFFAERPEGSVSTLKIQRTQQEDSAVYLCASSFRWTGEKLFFGSGTQLSVL.

The chain uses TRBV9 and TRBJ2-7, with no clear D. The CDR3 contains 12 residues. Germline lookup yields CDR1 SGDLS and CDR2 YYNGEE. The V end was cut by 3 bases, the J end by 0 bases, with 4 bases between. This chain's CDR3 is CASSANSYEQYF. The CDR3 DNA reads as TGTGCCAGCAGCGCCAACTCCTACGAGCAGTACTTC. The variable domain in full, with the rest retrieved from reference TRBV9 and TRBJ2-7, is DSGVTQTPKHLITATGQRVTLRCSPRSGDLSVYWYQQSLDQGLQFLIQYYNGEERAKGNILERFSAQQFPDLHSELNLSSLELGDSALYFCASSANSYEQYFGPGTRLTVT.

The DNA for the CDR3 is TGTGCCAGCAGCTTAGGTTGGGGAGGCAATCAGCCCCAGCATTTT. The encoded protein is CASSLGWGGNQPQHF. The genes are TRBV7-6 and TRBJ1-5; D unclear. Germline V gene lookup returns CDR1 SGHVS and CDR2 FNYEAQ. The CDR3 is made up of 15 amino acids. V gave up 1 base and J gave up 2 bases, with 9 bases separating them. The complete variable domain, with remaining parts taken from reference TRBV7-6 and TRBJ1-5, reads GAGVSQSPRYKVTKRGQDVALRCDPISGHVSLYWYRQALGQGPEFLTYFNYEAQQDKSGLPNDRFSAERPEGSISTLTIQRTEQRDSAMYRCASSLGWGGNQPQHFGDGTRLSIL.

This clone showed up just a few times. The chain's CDR3 is CASSATITYEQYF. DNA of the CDR3: TGTGCCAGTAGTGCAACCATAACATACGAGCAGTACTTC. The chain recombines TRBV19 with TRBJ2-7; D call uncertain. Trimming took off 5 bases at V and 4 bases at J, with 12 bases between the two ends. The CDR3 sequence is 13 residues long. From germline, CDR1 is LNHDA and CDR2 SQIVND (reference sequence).

This clone occurred many times. J is TRBJ2-1 and V is TRBV4-3; the match to TRBD2 covers 10 bases. The length of the CDR3 is 16 residues. V lost 1 base to trimming and J lost 6 bases; unmatched junction nucleotides: 6. From germline, CDR1 is LGHNA and CDR2 YSLEER. The CDR3 nucleotides read TGCGCCAGCAGCCAAGGAGCGGGGGGGCTTAGCAATGAGCAGTTCTTC. It yields the protein CASSQGAGGLSNEQFF.

This sequence joins TRBV6-1 and TRBJ2-1; D uncertain. Germline V gene lookup returns CDR1 MNHNS and CDR2 SASEGT. V was cut by 2 bases and J by 10 bases, with 6 bases left in between. The CDR3 consists of 11 residues. CDR3 sequence (DNA): TGTGCCAGCAGTGAACCGGAGGAGCAGTTCTTC. Residues: CASSEPEEQFF.

This clone was recorded a few times. The V call is TRBV28, the J call TRBJ2-7, with 7 bases matching TRBD2. The CDR3 runs to 12 residues. Germline assignment: CDR1 MDHEN and CDR2 SYDVKM. The CDR3 nucleotides are TGTGGGGTGGCGGGAGATAGCTACGAGCAGTACTTC. Its translation: CGVAGDSYEQYF.

This chain uses TRBV28 with TRBJ2-5; D is perhaps TRBD1 or TRBD2 (6 bases each). The CDR3 covers 14 residues. CDR1 is MDHEN and CDR2 is SYDVKM in the germline V gene. Trimming took 4 bases from V and 2 from J, leaving 11 bases between them. The CDR3 here is CASSWGASQETQYF. The CDR3 coding sequence is TGTGCCAGCAGTTGGGGGGCCTCACAAGAGACCCAGTACTTC.

The chain couples TRBV7-8 to TRBJ2-7; D remains ambiguous. The germline V gene has CDR1 SGHVS and CDR2 FQNEAQ. Trimming took 1 base from V and 5 from J, leaving 9 bases between them. This CDR3 spans 13 amino acids. CDR3 sequence reads: CASSLVWQNEQYF. CDR3 sequence (DNA): TGTGCCAGCAGCTTAGTCTGGCAGAACGAGCAGTACTTC.

The chain joins TRBV25-1 to TRBJ2-5; D is tentatively TRBD1 or TRBD2 (5 bases each). V lost 7 bases to trimming and J lost 4 bases, with 16 bases between them. CDR1 MGHDK and CDR2 SYGVNS come from the germline V gene. The CDR3 contains 14 residues. CDR3 coding DNA: TGTGCCAGCACCAAAGGGACCACAAGAGAGACCCAGTACTTC. Translated, it gives CASTKGTTRETQYF.

This clone was seen more than once but under ten times. The chain is built from TRBV4-3 and TRBJ2-7; D unresolved. This CDR3 is 14 amino acids long. Trimming shortened V by 1 base and J by 1 base, and 8 bases separated the two germline ends. Germline V gene sequence: CDR1 LGHNA, CDR2 YSLEER. The CDR3 spells CASSQGGVSYEQYF. DNA of the CDR3: TGCGCCAGCAGCCAAGGAGGTGTTTCCTACGAGCAGTACTTC.

Ten or more counts support this clone. J is TRBJ2-7 and V is TRBV11-2; D call uncertain. The CDR3 consists of 14 residues. Trimming took off 0 bases at V and 3 bases at J, with 9 bases between the two ends. Germline V gene data show CDR1 as SGHAT and CDR2 as FQNNGV. The CDR3 DNA follows: TGTGCCAGCAGCTTAGAGGGCCATAACTACGAGCAGTACTTC. Amino acids: CASSLEGHNYEQYF.

With regard to this clone: In the same sample, other DNA sequences code for this CDR3. The V call is TRBV5-1, the J call TRBJ2-3; D remains unclear. The CDR3 contains 14 residues. V lost 2 bases, J lost 2 bases, and 9 bases lay in between. Germline V gene sequence: CDR1 SGHRS, CDR2 YFSETQ. The CDR3 spells CASSLGRVTDTQYF. The CDR3 coding sequence is TGCGCCAGCAGCTTAGGTCGGGTCACAGATACGCAGTATTTT.